These T cell receptor beta chains were read from a single sample in a study of cytomegalovirus exposure and HLA in healthy donors. Clones were sequenced by immunoSEQ multiplex PCR, and TCRdb holds only the in-frame ones, with some missing. The table has approximately 200,000 clones, approximately 88% seen once. The sequenced sample consisted of PBMCs. These receptors were taken from a man between 18 and 35 years old in good health and CMV-seropositive. Both conserved end residues are part of each CDR3. D genes are given only for firm matches. A row's size may be missing; if present it is once, few, many or a size class.

j_call,d_call,v_call,clone_size,cdr3_nt,cdr3_aa
TRBJ2-1,.,TRBV4-3,.,TGCGCCAGCAGCCAAGGTACTAGCCGGGGCAATGAGCAGTTCTTC,CASSQGTSRGNEQFF
TRBJ2-7,.,TRBV14,.,TGTGCCAGCAGCCAACATCCTACCGAGCAGTACTTC,CASSQHPTEQYF
TRBJ2-1,.,TRBV9,.,TGTGCCAGCAGCCCCGCGGGGAATGAGCAGTTCTTC,CASSPAGNEQFF
TRBJ2-7,.,TRBV18,.,TGTGCCAGCTCACCCCAGATTGCGGGGGAGCAGTACTTC,CASSPQIAGEQYF
TRBJ2-7,TRBD2,TRBV2,.,TGTGCCAGCAGTGACTTGGCTAGCGGGAAGGCCGAGGAGCAGTACTTC,CASSDLASGKAEEQYF
TRBJ2-2,TRBD2,TRBV9,.,TGTGCCAGCAGCGTCTCGGGGGGTCGGGGGGAGCTGTTTTTT,CASSVSGGRGELFF
TRBJ2-1,TRBD1,TRBV28,.,TGTGCCAGCAGTTTATGTGGGACAGGCCGATCCTACAATGAGCAGTTCTTC,CASSLCGTGRSYNEQFF
TRBJ2-5,TRBD1,TRBV9,.,TGTGCCAGCAGCCCACGACAGGGACAAGAGACCCAGTACTTC,CASSPRQGQETQYF
TRBJ2-2,.,TRBV28,.,TGTGCCAGCAGTTTACTAGTCGGGGTCCCCGGGGAGCTGTTTTTT,CASSLLVGVPGELFF
TRBJ2-1,.,TRBV5-6,.,TGTGCCAGCAGCTTTGGGGGAGGTGAGCAGTTCTTC,CASSFGGGEQFF
TRBJ1-2,TRBD1,TRBV4-2,.,TGTGCCAGCAGCCAAGGTGTGGGACAGGGTGATGGCTACACCTTC,CASSQGVGQGDGYTF
TRBJ1-5,.,TRBV7-9,few,TGTGCCAGCGGGGAGGGAAATCAGCCCCAGCATTTT,CASGEGNQPQHF
TRBJ1-5,.,TRBV5-6,.,TGTGCCAGCAGCCGCCTCAGCAGGGAAAATCAGCCCCAGCATTTT,CASSRLSRENQPQHF
TRBJ1-5,.,TRBV19,.,TGTGCCAGTAGTGGAGACTTGGAGCCCCAGCATTTT,CASSGDLEPQHF
TRBJ1-2,.,TRBV11-2,.,TGTGCCAGCAGCTTAGGGCTCCACGGGGGAAGGGGCTACACCTTC,CASSLGLHGGRGYTF
TRBJ2-7,.,TRBV11-2,.,TGTGCCAGCAGCATAGGGACAATCTCCTACGAGCAGTACTTC,CASSIGTISYEQYF
TRBJ2-7,.,TRBV7-7,.,TGTGCCAGCAGCCGTGGCGGCTCCTACGAGCAGTACTTC,CASSRGGSYEQYF
TRBJ1-1,.,TRBV25-1,.,TGTGCCTCGCGTAAAGTAGGGAGTCTGACTGAAGCTTTCTTT,CASRKVGSLTEAFF
TRBJ1-1,.,TRBV9,once,TGTGCCAGCAGCGAAGGGATCGGGCGGGGTTTGGTTCCAGCTTTCTTT,CASSEGIGRGLVPAFF
TRBJ2-7,TRBD2,TRBV19,few,TGTGCCAGTAGCTCACGACCTCCGGGACTAGCGCTGTACGAGCAGTACTTC,CASSSRPPGLALYEQYF
TRBJ2-1,.,TRBV2,.,TGTGCCAGTGACGAGGAAAAAGGGGGTTTGGCTAATGAGCAGTTCTTC,CASDEEKGGLANEQFF
TRBJ1-3,.,TRBV2,.,TGTGCCAGCACACAGGGTTTGTATGGAAACACCATATATTTT,CASTQGLYGNTIYF
TRBJ2-7,.,TRBV15,.,TGTGCCACCAGCCGACAGGCTAGAGAGCAGTACTTC,CATSRQAREQYF
TRBJ2-1,TRBD2,TRBV27,.,TGTGCCAGCAGTCTAGGACTAGCGGGATACAATGAGCAGTTCTTC,CASSLGLAGYNEQFF
TRBJ1-1,.,TRBV7-9,.,TGTGCCAGCGGGGTCGGGGTTGTTACTGAAGCTTTCTTT,CASGVGVVTEAFF
TRBJ2-7,TRBD2,TRBV9,.,TGTGCCAGCAGCGGGGCAGCGGGAGGCCCTTCCTACGAGCAGTACTTC,CASSGAAGGPSYEQYF
TRBJ2-5,.,TRBV5-6,.,TGTGCCAGCAGCTTGCTAGGTCAGAGGACCCAGTACTTC,CASSLLGQRTQYF
TRBJ2-3,.,TRBV2,.,TGTGCCAGCGGTGGAGCGCGAGCAGATACGCAGTATTTT,CASGGARADTQYF
TRBJ2-7,.,TRBV7-3,.,TGTGCCAGCAGCTTAAACCCAGGAGGGGATTACGAGCAGTACTTC,CASSLNPGGDYEQYF
TRBJ2-2,TRBD2,TRBV27,.,TGTGCCAGCCGGACTAGCGGGACGAACACCGGGGAGCTGTTTTTT,CASRTSGTNTGELFF
TRBJ2-3,TRBD1,TRBV2,.,TGTGCCAGCAGTGAAGCTTGGACAGGGGGCGTAATGACAGATACGCAGTATTTT,CASSEAWTGGVMTDTQYF
TRBJ1-4,.,TRBV6-1,.,TGTGCCAGCAGTGATTGGGGAGTTAATGAAAAACTGTTTTTT,CASSDWGVNEKLFF
TRBJ2-2,.,TRBV7-9,.,TGTGCCAGCAGCTCACCCGTCCGACAGAACACCGGGGAGCTGTTTTTT,CASSSPVRQNTGELFF
TRBJ2-1,TRBD2,TRBV7-9,.,TGTGCCAGCAGCTTGGTGCTTCTGCGGACTAGCGGCCACAATGAGCAGTTCTTC,CASSLVLLRTSGHNEQFF
TRBJ2-5,.,TRBV7-2,.,TGTGCCAGCAGCCTAGGCAGGGGCATAAGGCAAGAGACCCAGTACTTC,CASSLGRGIRQETQYF
TRBJ1-5,.,TRBV28,.,TGTGCCAGCAGTTTATTGGGCGGGATTGGTCAGCCCCAGCATTTT,CASSLLGGIGQPQHF
TRBJ2-7,TRBD2,TRBV9,.,TGTGCCAGCAGCGTAGGGGCTAGCGGGCTCTACGAGCAGTACTTC,CASSVGASGLYEQYF
TRBJ2-7,.,TRBV30,.,TGTGCCTGGGCCGGGTTCTCCTACGAGCAGTACTTC,CAWAGFSYEQYF
TRBJ2-6,.,TRBV7-3,many,TGTGCCAGCACCTTCCTAGGGGTTGGGGCCAACGTCCTGACTTTC,CASTFLGVGANVLTF
TRBJ1-1,TRBD1,TRBV9,.,TGTGCCAGCAGCCCGACAGGGGTGGCTGAAGCTTTCTTT,CASSPTGVAEAFF
TRBJ1-1,.,TRBV7-3,.,TGTGCCAGCAGCTTGGCCCCCAGGGGCGCCACTGAAGCTTTCTTT,CASSLAPRGATEAFF
TRBJ2-5,TRBD2,TRBV6-5,.,TGTGCCAGCAGCCTGACTAGCGGGGAAGAGACCCAGTACTTC,CASSLTSGEETQYF
TRBJ1-1,.,TRBV5-1,.,TGCGCCAGCAGCTGGCTGGGGCAGACGAACACTGAAGCTTTCTTT,CASSWLGQTNTEAFF
TRBJ1-1,.,TRBV27,.,TGTGCCAGCGGGGCGGCGGTAGTCACTGAAGCTTTCTTT,CASGAAVVTEAFF
TRBJ2-3,TRBD2,TRBV11-3,.,TGTGCCAGCAGCTCCGGGGGGACTCACTTTAGCACAGATACGCAGTATTTT,CASSSGGTHFSTDTQYF
TRBJ2-2,.,TRBV19,.,TGTGCCAGTAGTATAGATGGGGGCACCACCGGGGAGCTGTTTTTT,CASSIDGGTTGELFF
TRBJ2-7,.,TRBV4-1,.,TGCGCCAGCAGCCAAATCCCGGGGGTTGCCCTCGAGCAGTACTTC,CASSQIPGVALEQYF
TRBJ2-7,TRBD1,TRBV30,.,TGTGCCTGGAGTAAGGGGGGACAGGGATTCCACGAGCAGTACTTC,CAWSKGGQGFHEQYF
TRBJ1-2,TRBD1,TRBV7-8,few,TGTGCCAGCAGCTTAAACCGAGGACAGGGGGTTGGCTACACCTTC,CASSLNRGQGVGYTF
TRBJ2-1,.,TRBV25-1,once,TGTGCCAGCAGATCTGAGGGATATGAGCAGTTCTTC,CASRSEGYEQFF
TRBJ2-1,.,TRBV2,.,TGTGCCAGCAGTGAGTGGGCTAGCGCCTACAATGAGCAGTTCTTC,CASSEWASAYNEQFF
TRBJ2-1,TRBD2,TRBV20-1,few,TGCAGTGCCCAGGGACTAGCTCGGTTCTTC,CSAQGLARFF